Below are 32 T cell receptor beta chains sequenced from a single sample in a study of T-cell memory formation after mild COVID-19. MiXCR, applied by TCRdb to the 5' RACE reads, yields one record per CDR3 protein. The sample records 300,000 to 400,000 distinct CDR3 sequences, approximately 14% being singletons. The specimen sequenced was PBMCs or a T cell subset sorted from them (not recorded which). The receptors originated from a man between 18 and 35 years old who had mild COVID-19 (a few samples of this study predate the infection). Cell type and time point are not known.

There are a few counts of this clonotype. The CDR3 is CASSYREAYNEQFF. As DNA, the CDR3 is TGTGCCAGCAGTTACAGGGAGGCCTACAATGAGCAGTTCTTC. The chain combines TRBV6-2 or TRBV6-3 with TRBJ2-1, with TRBD2 as a possible D gene (6 bases). The CDR3 consists of 14 residues. The V and J ends lost 2 bases and 2 bases respectively, with 7 bases between them. Germline lookup yields CDR1 MNHEY and CDR2 SVGEGT.

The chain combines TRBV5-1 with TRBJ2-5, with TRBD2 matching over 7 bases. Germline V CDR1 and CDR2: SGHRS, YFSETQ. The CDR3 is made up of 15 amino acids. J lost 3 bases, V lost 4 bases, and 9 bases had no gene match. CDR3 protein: CASSPQAGVEETQYF. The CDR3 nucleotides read TGCGCCAGCAGCCCCCAGGCGGGGGTGGAAGAGACCCAGTACTTC.

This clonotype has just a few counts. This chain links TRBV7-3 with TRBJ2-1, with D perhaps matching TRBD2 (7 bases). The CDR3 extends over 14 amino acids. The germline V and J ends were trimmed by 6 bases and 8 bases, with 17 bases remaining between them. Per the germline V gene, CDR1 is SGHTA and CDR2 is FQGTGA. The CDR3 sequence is CASSSRGGRDEQFF. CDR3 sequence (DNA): TGTGCCAGCAGTTCAAGGGGGGGCCGCGATGAGCAGTTCTTC.

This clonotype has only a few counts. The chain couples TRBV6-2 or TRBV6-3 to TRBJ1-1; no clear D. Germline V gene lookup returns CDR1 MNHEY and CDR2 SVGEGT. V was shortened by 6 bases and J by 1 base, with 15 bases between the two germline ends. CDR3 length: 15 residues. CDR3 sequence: CASRQAIVQNTEAFF. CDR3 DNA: TGTGCCAGCAGGCAAGCCATAGTACAGAACACTGAAGCTTTCTTT.

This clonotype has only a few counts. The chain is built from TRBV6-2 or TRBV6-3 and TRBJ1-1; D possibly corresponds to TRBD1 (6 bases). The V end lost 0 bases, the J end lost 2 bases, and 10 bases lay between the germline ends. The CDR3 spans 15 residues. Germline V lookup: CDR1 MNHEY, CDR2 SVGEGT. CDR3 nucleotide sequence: TGTGCCAGCAGTTACTCGAGCAGGGGTAACACTGAAGCTTTCTTT. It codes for CASSYSSRGNTEAFF.

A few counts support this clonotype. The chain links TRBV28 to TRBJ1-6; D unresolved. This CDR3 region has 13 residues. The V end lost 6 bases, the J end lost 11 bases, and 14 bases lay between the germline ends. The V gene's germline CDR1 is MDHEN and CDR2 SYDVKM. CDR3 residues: CASRSLGVTPLHF. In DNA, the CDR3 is TGTGCCAGCAGATCATTAGGAGTTACACCCCTCCACTTT.

The CDR3, as DNA: TGTGCCAGCAGCTTGGAAGGGTTCTCGGATACGCAGTATTTT. Translated, it gives CASSLEGFSDTQYF. The chain couples TRBV5-4 to TRBJ2-3; D gene uncertain. This CDR3 has 14 amino acids. Trimming took 0 bases from V and 6 from J, leaving 11 bases between them. Per the germline V gene, CDR1 is SGHNT and CDR2 is YYREEE (reference sequence).

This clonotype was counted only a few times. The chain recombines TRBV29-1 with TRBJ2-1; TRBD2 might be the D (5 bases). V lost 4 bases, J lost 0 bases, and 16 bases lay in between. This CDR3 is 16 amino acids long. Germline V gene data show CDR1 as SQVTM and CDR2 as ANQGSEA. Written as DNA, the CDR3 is TGCAGCGTTGGTGCCCCCCGGGAAAGCTCCTACAATGAGCAGTTCTTC. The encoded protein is CSVGAPRESSYNEQFF.

CDR3 coding DNA: TGTGCCAGCACTCCGACAGGGGACAATTCACCCCTCCACTTT. As protein: CASTPTGDNSPLHF. The V and J genes are TRBV6-6 and TRBJ1-6; TRBD1 agrees at 8 bases. Germline V lookup: CDR1 MNHNY, CDR2 SVGAGI (reference sequence). CDR3 length: 14 residues. V lost 7 bases to trimming and J lost 7 bases; unmatched junction nucleotides: 6.

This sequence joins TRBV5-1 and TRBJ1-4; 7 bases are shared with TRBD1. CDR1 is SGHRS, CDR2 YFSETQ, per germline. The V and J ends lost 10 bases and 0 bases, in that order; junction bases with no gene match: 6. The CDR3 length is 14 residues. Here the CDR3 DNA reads TGCGCCTCGGGACAGTCGGCAACTAATGAAAAACTGTTTTTT. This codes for CASGQSATNEKLFF.

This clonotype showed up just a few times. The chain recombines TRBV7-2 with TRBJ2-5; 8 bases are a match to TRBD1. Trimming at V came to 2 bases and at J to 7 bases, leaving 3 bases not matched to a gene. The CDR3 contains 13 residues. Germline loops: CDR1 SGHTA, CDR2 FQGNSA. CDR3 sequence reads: CASSLTGGGTQYF. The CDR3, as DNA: TGTGCCAGCAGCTTAACAGGGGGAGGGACCCAGTACTTC.

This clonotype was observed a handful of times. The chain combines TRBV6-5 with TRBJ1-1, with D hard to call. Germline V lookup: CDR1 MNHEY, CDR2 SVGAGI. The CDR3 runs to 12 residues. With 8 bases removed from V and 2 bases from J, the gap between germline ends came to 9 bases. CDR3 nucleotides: TGTGCCAGCGACCTTCTTAACACTGAAGCTTTCTTT. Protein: CASDLLNTEAFF.

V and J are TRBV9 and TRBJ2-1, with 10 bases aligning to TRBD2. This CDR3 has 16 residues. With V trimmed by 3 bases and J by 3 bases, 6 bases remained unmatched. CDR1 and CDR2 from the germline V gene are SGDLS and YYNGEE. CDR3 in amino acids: CASSGIAGGNYNEQFF. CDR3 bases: TGTGCCAGCAGCGGTATAGCGGGGGGCAACTACAATGAGCAGTTCTTC.

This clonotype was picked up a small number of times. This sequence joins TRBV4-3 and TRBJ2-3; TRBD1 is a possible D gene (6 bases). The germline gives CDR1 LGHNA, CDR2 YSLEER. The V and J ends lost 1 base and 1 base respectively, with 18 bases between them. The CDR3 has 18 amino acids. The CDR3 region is CASSQGVGRSGGTDTQYF. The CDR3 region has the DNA TGCGCCAGCAGCCAAGGAGTTGGTCGCTCAGGGGGCACAGATACGCAGTATTTT.

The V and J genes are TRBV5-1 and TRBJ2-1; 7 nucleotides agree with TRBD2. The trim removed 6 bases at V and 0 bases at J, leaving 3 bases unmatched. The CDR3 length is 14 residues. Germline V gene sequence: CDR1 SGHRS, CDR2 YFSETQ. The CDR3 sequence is CASMGLPSYNEQFF. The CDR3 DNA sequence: TGCGCCAGCATGGGACTACCCTCCTACAATGAGCAGTTCTTC.

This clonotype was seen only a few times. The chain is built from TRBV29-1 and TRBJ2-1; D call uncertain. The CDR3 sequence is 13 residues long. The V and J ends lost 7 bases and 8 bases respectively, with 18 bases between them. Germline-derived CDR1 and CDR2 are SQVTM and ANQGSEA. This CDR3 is CSALVGSGDEQFF. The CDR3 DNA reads TGCAGCGCCCTAGTTGGATCCGGTGATGAGCAGTTCTTC.

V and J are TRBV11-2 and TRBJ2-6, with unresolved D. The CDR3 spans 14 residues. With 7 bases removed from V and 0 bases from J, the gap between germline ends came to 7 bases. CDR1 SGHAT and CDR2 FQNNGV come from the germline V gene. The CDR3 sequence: CASMVASGANVLTF. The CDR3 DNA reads TGTGCCAGCATGGTGGCCTCTGGGGCCAACGTCCTGACTTTC. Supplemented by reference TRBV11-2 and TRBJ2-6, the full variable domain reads EAGVAQSPRYKIIEKRQSVAFWCNPISGHATLYWYQQILGQGPKLLIQFQNNGVVDDSQLPKDRFSAERLKGVDSTLKIQPAKLEDSAVYLCASMVASGANVLTFGAGSRLTVL.

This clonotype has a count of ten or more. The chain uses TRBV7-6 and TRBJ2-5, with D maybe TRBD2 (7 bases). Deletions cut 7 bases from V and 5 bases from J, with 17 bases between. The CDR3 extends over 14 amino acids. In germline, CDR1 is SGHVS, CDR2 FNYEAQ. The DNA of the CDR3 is TGTGCCAGCACCAAAGGCTGGGGGGGCGAGACCCAGTACTTC. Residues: CASTKGWGGETQYF.

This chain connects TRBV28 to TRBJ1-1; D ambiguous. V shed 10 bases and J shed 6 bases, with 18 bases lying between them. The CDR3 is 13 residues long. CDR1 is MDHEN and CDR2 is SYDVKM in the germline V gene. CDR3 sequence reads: CATIPPKSPEAFF. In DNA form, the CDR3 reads TGTGCCACCATTCCCCCGAAGAGCCCTGAAGCTTTCTTT.

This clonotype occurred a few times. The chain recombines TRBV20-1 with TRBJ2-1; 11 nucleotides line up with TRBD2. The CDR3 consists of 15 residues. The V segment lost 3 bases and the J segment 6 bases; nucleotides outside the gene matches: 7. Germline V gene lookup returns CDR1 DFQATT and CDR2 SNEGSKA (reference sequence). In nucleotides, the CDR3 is TGCAGTGCTAGGAAACTAGCGGGGGCCTCCAATGAGCAGTTCTTC. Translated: CSARKLAGASNEQFF.

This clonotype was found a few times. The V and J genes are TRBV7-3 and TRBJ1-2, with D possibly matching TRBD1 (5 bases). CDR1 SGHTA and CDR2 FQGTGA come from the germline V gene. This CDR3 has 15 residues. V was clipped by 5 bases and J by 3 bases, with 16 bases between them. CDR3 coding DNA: TGTGCCAGCAGCCAAGGGGCCCCAGGGTACTATGGCTACACCTTC. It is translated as CASSQGAPGYYGYTF.

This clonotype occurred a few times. CDR3 region: CAIRTREGKGYTF. CDR3 sequence (DNA): TGTGCCATCAGGACGAGGGAGGGTAAAGGCTACACCTTC. This chain connects TRBV10-3 to TRBJ1-2; D not certain. V lost 6 bases to trimming and J lost 8 bases, with 16 bases between them. Germline V gives CDR1 ENHRY, CDR2 SYGVKD. CDR3 size: 13 residues.

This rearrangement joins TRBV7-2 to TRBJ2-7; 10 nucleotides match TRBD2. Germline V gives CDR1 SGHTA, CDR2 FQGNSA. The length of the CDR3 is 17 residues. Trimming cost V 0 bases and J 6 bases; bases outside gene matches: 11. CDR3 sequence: CASSLAIWLAGATEQYF. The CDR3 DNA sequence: TGTGCCAGCAGCTTAGCGATATGGCTAGCGGGGGCGACCGAGCAGTACTTC.

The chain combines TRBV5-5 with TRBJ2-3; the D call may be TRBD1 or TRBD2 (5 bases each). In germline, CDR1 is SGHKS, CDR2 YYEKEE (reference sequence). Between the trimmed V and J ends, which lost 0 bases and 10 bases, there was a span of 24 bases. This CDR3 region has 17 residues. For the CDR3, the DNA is TGTGCCAGCAGCTTGGTTCTACTGGGGGTTCCGGGTCCATCGCAGTATTTT. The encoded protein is CASSLVLLGVPGPSQYF. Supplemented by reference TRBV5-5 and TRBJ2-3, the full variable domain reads DAGVTQSPTHLIKTRGQQVTLRCSPISGHKSVSWYQQVLGQGPQFIFQYYEKEERGRGNFPDRFSARQFPNYSSELNVNALLLGDSALYLCASSLVLLGVPGPSQYFGPGTRLTVL.

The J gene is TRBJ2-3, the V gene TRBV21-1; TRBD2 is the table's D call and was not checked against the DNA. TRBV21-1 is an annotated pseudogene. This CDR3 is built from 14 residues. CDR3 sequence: CASSKVRRGDTQYF. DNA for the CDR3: TGTGCCAGCAGCAAAGTAAGGCGGGGAGATACGCAGTATTTT.

CDR3 region: CASSLEGDSRSEQFF. The CDR3 bases are TGCGCCAGCAGCTTGGAAGGGGACAGTCGTAGTGAGCAGTTCTTC. The rearrangement uses TRBV5-1 and TRBJ2-1; TRBD1 aligns across 7 bases. This CDR3 spans 15 amino acids. Trimming took 0 bases from V and 9 from J; bases not matched to a gene: 9. The germline gives CDR1 SGHRS, CDR2 YFSETQ.

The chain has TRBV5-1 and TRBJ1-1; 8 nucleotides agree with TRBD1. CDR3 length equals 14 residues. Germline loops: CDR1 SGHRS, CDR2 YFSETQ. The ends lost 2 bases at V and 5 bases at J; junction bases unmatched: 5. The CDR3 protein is CASSFTGGGTEAFF. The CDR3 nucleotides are TGCGCCAGCAGCTTTACAGGGGGGGGAACTGAAGCTTTCTTT.

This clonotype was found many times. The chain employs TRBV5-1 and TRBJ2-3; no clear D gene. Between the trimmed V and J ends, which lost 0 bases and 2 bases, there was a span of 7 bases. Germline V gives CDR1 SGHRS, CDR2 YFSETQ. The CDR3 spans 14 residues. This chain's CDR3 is CASSLGRPTDTQYF. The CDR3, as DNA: TGCGCCAGCAGCTTGGGACGACCCACAGATACGCAGTATTTT.

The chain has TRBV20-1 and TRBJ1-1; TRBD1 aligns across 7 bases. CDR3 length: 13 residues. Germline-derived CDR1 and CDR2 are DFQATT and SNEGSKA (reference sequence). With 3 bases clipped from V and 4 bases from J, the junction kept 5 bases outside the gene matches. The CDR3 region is CSARKTGITEAFF. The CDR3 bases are TGCAGTGCTAGGAAGACAGGGATCACTGAAGCTTTCTTT.

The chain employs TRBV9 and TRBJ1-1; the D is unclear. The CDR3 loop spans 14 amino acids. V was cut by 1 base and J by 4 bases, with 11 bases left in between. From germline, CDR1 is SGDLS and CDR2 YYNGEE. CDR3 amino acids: CASSVRGGGTEAFF. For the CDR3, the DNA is TGTGCCAGCAGCGTACGTGGCGGTGGCACTGAAGCTTTCTTT.

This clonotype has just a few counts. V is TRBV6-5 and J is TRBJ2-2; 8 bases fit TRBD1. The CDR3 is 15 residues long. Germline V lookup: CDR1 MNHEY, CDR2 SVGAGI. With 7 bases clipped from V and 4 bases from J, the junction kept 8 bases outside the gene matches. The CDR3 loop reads CASTSRTGFTGELFF. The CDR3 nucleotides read TGTGCCAGCACCTCACGGACAGGGTTCACCGGGGAGCTGTTTTTT.

This CDR3 reads CASSPIRGQPQHF. As DNA, the CDR3 is TGTGCCAGCAGCCCTATTAGGGGTCAGCCCCAGCATTTT. The chain links TRBV6-5 to TRBJ1-5, with D perhaps matching TRBD1 (5 bases). The CDR3 loop spans 13 amino acids. The germline V gene has CDR1 MNHEY and CDR2 SVGAGI. V dropped 6 bases and J dropped 6 bases, with 12 bases sitting between them.